One sample yielded the 5 T cell receptor beta chains listed below, sequenced in a study of blood T cell repertoires in COVID-19. Only in-frame clones appear in the TCRdb table, and some are missing; sequencing was by immunoSEQ multiplex PCR. The sample consists of approximately 180,000 clones, over 75% of them appearing once. The sample was peripheral blood. These TCRs come from a middle-aged man with acute or convalescent COVID-19.

The CDR3 coding sequence is TGTGCCAGCAAACCCGAAGAGCCCCAGGGGCCCCAGCATTTT. It translates to CASKPEEPQGPQHF. The chain joins TRBV28 to TRBJ1-5; TRBD1 might be the D (5 bases). The CDR3 has 14 residues. Germline-derived CDR1 and CDR2 are MDHEN and SYDVKM. Trimming removed 7 bases from V and 9 bases from J, with 19 bases in between.

This chain joins TRBV4-1 and TRBJ2-1, with 8 bases that match TRBD2. The germline V gene encodes CDR1 MGHRA and CDR2 YSYEKL. The CDR3 is 18 amino acids. J gave up 0 bases and V 0 bases, and 7 bases lay outside the gene matches. The CDR3 nucleotides read TGCGCCAGCAGCCAAGATCGCAGCGGGGGAAGCTCCTACAATGAGCAGTTCTTC. This gives the protein CASSQDRSGGSSYNEQFF.

The chain carries TRBV18 and TRBJ1-2, with 7 bases identical to TRBD1. J lost 7 bases, V lost 8 bases, and 4 bases had no gene match. CDR1 is KGHSH, CDR2 LQKENI, per germline. The CDR3 covers 11 residues. The CDR3 loop is CASAYRGGYTF. The DNA for the CDR3 is TGTGCCAGCGCTTACAGGGGTGGCTACACCTTC.

The CDR3 DNA reads as TGTGCCAGCAGCTTATCCCCCGGGAGGGTCGGAGATACGCAGTATTTT. It translates to CASSLSPGRVGDTQYF. The V gene is TRBV7-2, the J gene TRBJ2-3, with TRBD2 identical over 8 bases. Trimming at V came to 2 bases and at J to 5 bases, leaving 9 bases not matched to a gene. Per the germline V gene, CDR1 is SGHTA and CDR2 is FQGNSA. CDR3 length equals 16 residues. Full variable domain (rest looked up from reference TRBV7-2 and TRBJ2-3): GAGVSQSPSNKVTEKGKDVELRCDPISGHTALYWYRQSLGQGLEFLIYFQGNSAPDKSGLPSDRFSAERTGGSVSTLTIQRTQQEDSAVYLCASSLSPGRVGDTQYFGPGTRLTVL.

This clone appeared once. This sequence joins TRBV27 and TRBJ1-6, with 7 bases aligning to TRBD1. This CDR3 is built from 16 residues. The germline V gene encodes CDR1 MNHEY and CDR2 SMNVEV (reference sequence). Germline trimming cut 5 bases from V and 3 bases from J; bases unmatched to any gene: 7. The DNA of the CDR3 is TGTGCCAGCAGTCCAATGACAGGGCTCTATAATTCACCCCTCCACTTT. This codes for CASSPMTGLYNSPLHF.